This T cell receptor beta chain was profiled in a study of STAT3 mutations in large granular lymphocyte leukemia. The wider study: Roughly 40% of treated T-LGLL patients showed hematologic response to immunosuppression.

The germline V gene encodes CDR1 SGHDT and CDR2 YYEEEE. The CDR3 totals 17 residues. V was trimmed by 3 bases and J by 4 bases, leaving 20 bases between them. This table comes from immunoSEQ multiplex PCR, and its TCRdb copy is limited to in-frame clones, with some not included. This sample carries more than 10,000 clones, 88% of them seen once, and the ten largest clones take approximately 12%. Overall study results and limits: In T-cell large granular lymphocyte leukemia, about half of patients showed multiple immunodominant subclonotypes.

This clone was seen a single time. Its target is unknown. This sequence joins TRBV5-6 and TRBJ1-5, with D perhaps matching TRBD1 (5 bases). Sequencing input: PBMCs. The sequence was obtained from a human donor with T large granular lymphocyte leukemia. Some clones in this sample may be carry-over from other donors' samples. CDR3 bases: TGTGCCAGCAGCTCCCGCTTTGGAGAGGGGTGGAATCAGCCCCAGCATTTT. It translates to CASSSRFGEGWNQPQHF.